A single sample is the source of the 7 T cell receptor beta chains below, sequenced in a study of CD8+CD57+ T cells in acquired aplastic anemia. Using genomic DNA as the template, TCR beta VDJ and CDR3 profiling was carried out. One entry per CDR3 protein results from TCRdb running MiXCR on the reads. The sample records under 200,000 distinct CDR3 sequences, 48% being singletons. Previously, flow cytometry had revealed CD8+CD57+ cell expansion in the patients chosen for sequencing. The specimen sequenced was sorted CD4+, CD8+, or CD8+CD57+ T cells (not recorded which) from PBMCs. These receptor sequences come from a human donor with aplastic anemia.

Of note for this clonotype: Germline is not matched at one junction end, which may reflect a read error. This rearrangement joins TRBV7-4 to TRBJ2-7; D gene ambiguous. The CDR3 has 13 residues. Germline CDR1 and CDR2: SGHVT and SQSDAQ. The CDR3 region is CASSLTRTYEQYF. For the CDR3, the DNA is TGCGCCAGCAGCCTGACGAGAACCTACGAGCAGTACTTC.

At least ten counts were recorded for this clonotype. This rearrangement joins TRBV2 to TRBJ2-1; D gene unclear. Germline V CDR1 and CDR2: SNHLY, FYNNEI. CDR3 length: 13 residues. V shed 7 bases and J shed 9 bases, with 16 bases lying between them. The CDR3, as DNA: TGTGCCAGCACAGACTTTAGGCATCGTGAGCAGTTCTTC. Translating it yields CASTDFRHREQFF.

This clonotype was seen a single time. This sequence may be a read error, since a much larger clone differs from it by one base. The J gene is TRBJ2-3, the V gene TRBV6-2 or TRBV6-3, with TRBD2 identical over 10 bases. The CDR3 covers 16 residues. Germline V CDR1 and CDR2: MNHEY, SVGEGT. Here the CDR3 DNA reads TGTGCCGGCAGATCGACTAGCGGGCCTAGCACAGATACGCAGTATTTT. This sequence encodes CAGRSTSGPSTDTQYF.

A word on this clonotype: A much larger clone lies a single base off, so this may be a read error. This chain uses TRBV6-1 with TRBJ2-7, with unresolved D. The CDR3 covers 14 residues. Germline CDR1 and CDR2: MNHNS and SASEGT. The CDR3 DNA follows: TGTGCCAGCAGCCCGACGGCAGACTCCTACGAGCAGTGCTTC. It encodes CASSPTADSYEQCF.

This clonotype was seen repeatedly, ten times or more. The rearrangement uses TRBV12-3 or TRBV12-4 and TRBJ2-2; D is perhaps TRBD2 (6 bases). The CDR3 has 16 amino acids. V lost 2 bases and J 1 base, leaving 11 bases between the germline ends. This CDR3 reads CASSLLGGLNTGELFF. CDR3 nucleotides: TGTGCCAGCAGTTTATTGGGAGGCCTGAACACCGGGGAGCTGTTTTTT.

As DNA, the CDR3 is TGTGCCAGCAGCGTAGAGGCGGAGGGAACTGAAGCTTTCTTT. Protein sequence: CASSVEAEGTEAFF. The chain combines TRBV9 with TRBJ1-1; D is undetermined. The CDR3 sequence is 14 residues long. Germline CDR1 reads SGDLS; CDR2 reads YYNGEE. The ends were cut back, 0 bases at V and 5 bases at J, with 11 bases in the middle.

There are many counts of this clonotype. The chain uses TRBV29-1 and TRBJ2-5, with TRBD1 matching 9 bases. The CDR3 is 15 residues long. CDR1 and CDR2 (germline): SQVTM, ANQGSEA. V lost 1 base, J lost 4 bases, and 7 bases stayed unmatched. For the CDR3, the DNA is TGCAGCGTTGAAGGGGGACAGGGTACGGGAGAGACCCAGTACTTC. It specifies CSVEGGQGTGETQYF.